The 10 T cell receptor beta chains reported below all come from one sample, sequenced in a study of cytomegalovirus exposure and HLA in healthy donors. The PCR contained 60 Vbeta and 13 Jbeta primers. Measured with immunoSEQ multiplex PCR; TCRdb has only the in-frame clones, and not every one. The sample lists some 120,000 clones, about four fifths occurring once. Sequenced: PBMCs. All receptors come from a man aged 18 to 29 in good health and CMV-seronegative.

This chain joins TRBV19 and TRBJ2-7; 9 positions agree with TRBD2. With V trimmed by 4 bases and J by 5 bases, 6 bases remained unmatched. The CDR3 has 14 residues. Germline lookup yields CDR1 LNHDA and CDR2 SQIVND (reference sequence). Here the CDR3 DNA reads TGTGCCAGTAGTAGGAGCGGGAGGATAAACGAGCAGTACTTC. This sequence encodes CASSRSGRINEQYF. Based on the CDR3 plus reference TRBV19 and TRBJ2-7, the full variable domain is DGGITQSPKYLFRKEGQNVTLSCEQNLNHDAMYWYRQDPGQGLRLIYYSQIVNDFQKGDIAEGYSVSREKKESFPLTVTSAQKNPTAFYLCASSRSGRINEQYFGPGTRLTVT.

In regard to this clone: One end of the junction does not line up with germline, which may come from a read error. The chain has TRBV7-2 and TRBJ2-3; 12 bases are a match to TRBD2. There are 17 residues in the CDR3. Germline CDR1 reads SGHTA; CDR2 reads FQGNSA. Written as DNA, the CDR3 is TGTGCCAGCAGCCTAAAGGGTCTAGCGGGAGGGCCGGGAAGAAAGCATTTT. Its protein product is CASSLKGLAGGPGRKHF.

The chain has TRBV9 and TRBJ2-3; TRBD2 matches 9 bases. CDR3 length: 15 amino acids. The trim removed 1 base at V and 5 bases at J, leaving 5 bases unmatched. In germline, CDR1 is SGDLS, CDR2 YYNGEE. DNA for the CDR3: TGTGCCAGCAGCGTATTGACTAGCGGACAAGATACGCAGTATTTT. Its translation: CASSVLTSGQDTQYF.

The chain links TRBV18 to TRBJ1-2; tentatively, D is TRBD1 (6 bases). Germline CDR1 KGHSH, CDR2 LQKENI. V was trimmed by 3 bases and J by 6 bases, leaving 14 bases between them. This CDR3 region has 14 residues. The CDR3 loop reads CASSPAQGLDGYTF. Here the CDR3 DNA reads TGTGCCAGCTCACCGGCCCAGGGGCTGGATGGCTACACCTTC.

This chain joins TRBV2 and TRBJ1-5, with D unclear. V was pared by 6 bases and J by 0 bases, with 30 bases between. The CDR3 extends over 21 amino acids. Germline CDR1 and CDR2: SNHLY and FYNNEI. DNA of the CDR3: TGTGCCAGCAGCCCACACACCCACAGCTCGCGGGTGGAGGGTAGCAATCAGCCCCAGCATTTT. Protein sequence: CASSPHTHSSRVEGSNQPQHF. The full variable domain, with the rest looked up from reference TRBV2 and TRBJ1-5, is EPEVTQTPSHQVTQMGQEVILRCVPISNHLYFYWYRQILGQKVEFLVSFYNNEISEKSEIFDDQFSVERPDGSNFTLKIRSTKLEDSAMYFCASSPHTHSSRVEGSNQPQHFGDGTRLSIL.

V and J are TRBV7-8 and TRBJ2-5, with 9 bases that match TRBD2. V lost 6 bases to trimming and J lost 1 base; unmatched junction nucleotides: 6. The CDR3 consists of 15 residues. Germline CDR1 and CDR2: SGHVS and FQNEAQ. The CDR3 sequence is CASRTLAGAQETQYF. The CDR3 nucleotides are TGTGCCAGCAGGACTTTAGCGGGAGCCCAAGAGACCCAGTACTTC.

This rearrangement joins TRBV27 to TRBJ1-2, with 7 bases identical to TRBD1. V lost 3 bases, J lost 6 bases, and 4 bases stayed unmatched. The CDR3 extends over 13 amino acids. The germline CDR1 and CDR2 sequences are MNHEY and SMNVEV (reference sequence). The CDR3 nucleotides are TGTGCCAGCAGTTTTAGGGGGCGCAATGGCTACACCTTC. This codes for CASSFRGRNGYTF.

CDR3 DNA: TGTGCCAGCTCTCCGGGGAGGGGGGCAAGTCAGCCCCAGCATTTT. As protein: CASSPGRGASQPQHF. This chain links TRBV18 with TRBJ1-5, with D possibly being TRBD1 (6 bases). The CDR3 totals 15 residues. CDR1 and CDR2 (germline): KGHSH, LQKENI. V was shortened by 6 bases and J by 6 bases, with 18 bases between the two germline ends. Full variable domain (rest looked up from reference TRBV18 and TRBJ1-5): NAGVMQNPRHLVRRRGQEARLRCSPMKGHSHVYWYRQLPEEGLKFMVYLQKENIIDESGMPKERFSAEFPKEGPSILRIQQVVRGDSAAYFCASSPGRGASQPQHFGDGTRLSIL.

There are a few counts of this clone. This chain uses TRBV6-5 with TRBJ1-4; 8 bases fit TRBD1. Germline loops: CDR1 MNHEY, CDR2 SVGAGI. V gave up 2 bases and J gave up 4 bases; unmatched junction bases: 3. There are 15 residues in the CDR3. CDR3: CASSYGTGNNEKLFF. The CDR3 DNA sequence: TGTGCCAGCAGTTACGGGACAGGCAATAATGAAAAACTGTTTTTT.

CDR3 amino acids: CASSYEPGYTF. CDR3 DNA: TGTGCCAGCAGTTACGAGCCGGGCTACACCTTC. The rearrangement uses TRBV6-5 and TRBJ1-2; D is ambiguous. This CDR3 spans 11 amino acids. The germline V and J ends were trimmed by 2 bases and 8 bases, with 6 bases remaining between them. Germline CDR1 is MNHEY and CDR2 is SVGAGI.